Below are 16 T cell receptor beta chains sequenced from a single sample in a study of shared clonotypes between healthy human individuals (dated by TCRdb to 2018 to 2020). The protocol used for the library was the immunoSEQ multiplex PCR assay. Drawn from immuneACCESS, this table holds only the in-frame rearrangements with V and J called that TCRdb kept. Clones are partly lost; checked studies trace under half to an unresolved V gene and leave the rest unexplained. This sample is represented by around 980,000 clones; 70% to 80% of them were singletons. The top ten hold roughly 0.65% of the sample. The sequenced sample was memory CD4+ T cells from PBMCs. Interpreted using the paper, the cell subset or site label stands for: CD45RA-negative fraction. All receptors derive from a man between 18 and 35 years old in good health. Some clones in this sample may be carry-over from other donors' samples.

The genes are TRBV28 and TRBJ1-5; D is unclear. Germline V gene sequence: CDR1 MDHEN, CDR2 SYDVKM. The CDR3 has 15 residues. Between the trimmed V and J ends, which lost 8 bases and 4 bases, there was a span of 18 bases. This CDR3 reads CASAKIPGVNQPQHF. The CDR3, as DNA: TGTGCCAGCGCTAAAATCCCGGGAGTGAATCAGCCCCAGCATTTT.

The chain joins TRBV6-1 to TRBJ1-3; D may be TRBD1 (6 bases). V was pared by 2 bases and J by 4 bases, with 9 bases between. CDR1 MNHNS and CDR2 SASEGT come from the germline V gene. This CDR3 comprises 14 residues. This CDR3 is CASSETGHGNTIYF. In DNA, the CDR3 is TGTGCCAGCAGTGAAACAGGGCACGGAAACACCATATATTTT.

In this sample, this clone turned up a few times. The V gene is TRBV30, the J gene TRBJ1-2; 9 bases are shared with TRBD1. The CDR3 loop spans 11 amino acids. Germline V gene data show CDR1 as GTSNPN and CDR2 as SVGIG (reference sequence). Trimming at V came to 7 bases and at J to 5 bases, leaving 2 bases not matched to a gene. CDR3 in DNA: TGTGCCTCAGGACAGGGGTATGGCTACACCTTC. Protein product: CASGQGYGYTF.

This clone occurred a few times. The rearrangement joins TRBV10-1 to TRBJ2-3; 9 bases align to TRBD1. The CDR3 is 11 amino acids. After removal of 6 bases from V and 8 bases from J, the junction contained 0 bases not matched to a gene. Germline V gives CDR1 WNHNN, CDR2 SYGVQD (reference sequence). The CDR3 region has the DNA TGCGCCAGCAGGACAGGGGGTACGCAGTATTTT. Protein: CASRTGGTQYF.

The chain recombines TRBV18 with TRBJ2-7, with 7 nucleotides matching TRBD1. The germline V gene encodes CDR1 KGHSH and CDR2 LQKENI. Germline trimming cut 4 bases from V and 4 bases from J; bases unmatched to any gene: 4. The CDR3 runs to 13 residues. The CDR3 DNA reads TGTGCCAGCTCACTAACGGGACAGTACGAGCAGTACTTC. Protein: CASSLTGQYEQYF.

As for this clone: The same CDR3 can be traced to other DNA sequences in this sample. This sequence joins TRBV5-6 and TRBJ2-3; TRBD2 matches 12 bases. The CDR3 extends over 16 amino acids. The J segment lost 2 bases and the V segment lost 4 bases, leaving 5 bases of the junction unmatched. Looked up from germline, CDR1 is SGHDT and CDR2 is YYEEEE. The DNA for the CDR3 is TGTGCCAGCAGCCTCCGACTAGCGGGGGACACAGATACGCAGTATTTT. It encodes CASSLRLAGDTDTQYF.

A few counts support this clone. This chain joins TRBV27 and TRBJ2-6; D gene ambiguous. Trimming took off 7 bases at V and 0 bases at J, with 7 bases between the two ends. The CDR3 extends over 14 amino acids. CDR1 and CDR2 from the germline V gene are MNHEY and SMNVEV (reference sequence). DNA for the CDR3: TGTGCCAGCACCGCTCTCTCTGGGGCCAACGTCCTGACTTTC. Translation gives CASTALSGANVLTF.

This chain connects TRBV14 to TRBJ2-5, with 9 positions matching TRBD2. J gave up 2 bases and V 1 base, and 5 bases lay outside the gene matches. Germline V gene sequence: CDR1 SGHDN, CDR2 FVKESK. The length of the CDR3 is 16 residues. The CDR3 loop is CASSQGLAATQETQYF. DNA of the CDR3: TGTGCCAGCAGCCAAGGACTAGCGGCGACTCAAGAGACCCAGTACTTC. Drawing the rest from reference TRBV14 and TRBJ2-5, the complete variable domain is EAGVTQFPSHSVIEKGQTVTLRCDPISGHDNLYWYRRVMGKEIKFLLHFVKESKQDESGMPNNRFLAERTGGTYSTLKVQPAELEDSGVYFCASSQGLAATQETQYFGPGTRLLVL.

In DNA, the CDR3 is TGCGCCAGCAGCTTGACCGGACGGGGGAACACTGAAGCTTTCTTT. Its protein is CASSLTGRGNTEAFF. V gene TRBV5-1 combines with J gene TRBJ1-1; D gene unclear. Trimming removed 1 base from V and 1 base from J, with 11 bases in between. In germline, CDR1 is SGHRS, CDR2 YFSETQ. This CDR3 region has 15 residues.

The chain employs TRBV4-1 and TRBJ2-5, with 11 bases matching TRBD2. The CDR3 runs 17 residues. Trimming took 2 bases from V and 1 from J; bases not matched to a gene: 6. Per germline, CDR1 MGHRA and CDR2 YSYEKL. The CDR3 DNA is TGCGCCAGCAGCCAATCCCGACTAGCGGGACTCCAAGAGACCCAGTACTTC. It encodes CASSQSRLAGLQETQYF.

A remark on this clone: This may stem from a read error, because a much larger clone lies one nucleotide away. Other DNA sequences in this sample translate to the same CDR3. The V gene is TRBV7-2, the J gene TRBJ1-1, with D perhaps TRBD1 (5 bases). The germline V and J ends were trimmed by 4 bases and 1 base, with 7 bases remaining between them. The CDR3 sequence is 13 residues long. Germline CDR1 is SGHTA and CDR2 is FQGNSA. As DNA, the CDR3 is TGTGCCAGCAGCTCCCAGGGGAACACTGAAGCTTTCTTT. Amino acid sequence: CASSSQGNTEAFF. Drawing the rest from reference TRBV7-2 and TRBJ1-1, the complete variable domain is GAGVSQSPSNKVTEKGKDVELRCDPISGHTALYWYRQSLGQGLEFLIYFQGNSAPDKSGLPSDRFSAERTGGSVSTLTIQRTQQEDSAVYLCASSSQGNTEAFFGQGTRLTVV.

The V call is TRBV5-4, the J call TRBJ2-1, with 12 nucleotides matching TRBD2. The CDR3 totals 16 residues. Germline V lookup: CDR1 SGHNT, CDR2 YYREEE (reference sequence). V shed 4 bases and J 7 bases; nucleotides not matched to a gene: 9. CDR3: CASSRGEGLAGNEQFF. CDR3 bases: TGTGCCAGCAGCAGGGGGGAAGGACTAGCGGGAAATGAGCAGTTCTTC.

This chain connects TRBV9 to TRBJ2-2, with D perhaps given as TRBD1 or TRBD2 (5 bases each). This CDR3 spans 14 amino acids. Germline V CDR1 and CDR2: SGDLS, YYNGEE. Trimming left V 7 bases short and J 5 bases short, with 15 bases between. As DNA, the CDR3 is TGTGCCAGCGGCGGCACTAGGGGTACCGGGGAGCTGTTTTTT. It specifies CASGGTRGTGELFF.

Details on this clone: This may be a read error: a much more frequent sequence differs by one nucleotide. The sample has other DNA sequences that encode this CDR3 too. This chain uses TRBV30 with TRBJ2-3; D gene ambiguous. In germline, CDR1 is GTSNPN, CDR2 SVGIG (reference sequence). The V end lost 3 bases, the J end lost 6 bases, and 22 bases lay between the germline ends. This CDR3 contains 16 residues. The CDR3 nucleotides read TGTGCCTGGAGCATATTGGACCTTCGTTCAGCTGATACGCAGTATTTT. Protein product: CAWSILDLRSADTQYF.

This clone was seen many times. The sample has other DNA sequences that encode this CDR3 too. The chain joins TRBV28 to TRBJ1-3, with D possibly being TRBD1 (5 bases). The CDR3 length is 15 residues. Germline V gives CDR1 MDHEN, CDR2 SYDVKM. The V and J ends lost 3 bases and 2 bases respectively, with 11 bases between them. CDR3 residues: CASSLGVEAGNTIYF. The CDR3 DNA reads as TGTGCCAGCAGTTTGGGGGTTGAGGCTGGAAACACCATATATTTT.

This chain joins TRBV10-3 and TRBJ2-5; 9 bases align to TRBD1. This CDR3 is built from 14 residues. Germline CDR1 and CDR2: ENHRY and SYGVKD. V lost 4 bases, J lost 5 bases, and 5 bases stayed unmatched. The CDR3 sequence: CAISGGQGLETQYF. CDR3 nucleotides: TGTGCCATCAGTGGAGGACAGGGGTTGGAGACCCAGTACTTC.